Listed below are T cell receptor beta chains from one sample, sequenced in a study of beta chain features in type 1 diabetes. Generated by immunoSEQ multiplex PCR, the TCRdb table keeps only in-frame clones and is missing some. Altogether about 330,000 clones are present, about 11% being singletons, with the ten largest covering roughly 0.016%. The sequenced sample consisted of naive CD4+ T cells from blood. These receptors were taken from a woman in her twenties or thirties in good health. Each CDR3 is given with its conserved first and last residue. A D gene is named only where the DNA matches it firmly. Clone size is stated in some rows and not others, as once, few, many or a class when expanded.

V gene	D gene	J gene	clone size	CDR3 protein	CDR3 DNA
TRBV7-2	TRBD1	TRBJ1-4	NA	CASSPTGRFGKLFF	TGTGCCAGCAGCCCGACAGGGAGGTTTGGAAAACTGTTTTTT
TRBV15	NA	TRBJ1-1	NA	CATSRAGGNTEAFF	TGTGCCACCAGCAGAGCGGGAGGGAACACTGAAGCTTTCTTT
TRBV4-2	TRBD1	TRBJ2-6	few	CASSQDGQGWSGANVLTF	TGTGCCAGCAGCCAAGACGGACAGGGATGGTCTGGGGCCAACGTCCTGACTTTC
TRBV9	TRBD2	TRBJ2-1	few	CASSVVAGGRFDEQFF	TGTGCCAGCAGCGTAGTAGCGGGAGGGAGGTTTGATGAGCAGTTCTTC
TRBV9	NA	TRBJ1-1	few	CASSVAPGVNTEAFF	TGTGCCAGCAGCGTAGCTCCAGGGGTAAACACTGAAGCTTTCTTT
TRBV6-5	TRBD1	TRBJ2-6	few	CASSYSVGGTGVLTF	TGTGCCAGCAGTTACTCTGTCGGCGGGACAGGCGTCCTGACTTTC
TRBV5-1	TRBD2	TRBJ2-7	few	CASSSLAGGPEQYF	TGCGCCAGCAGCTCACTAGCGGGAGGGCCCGAGCAGTACTTC
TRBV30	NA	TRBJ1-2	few	CAWSPGVEGYTF	TGTGCCTGGAGCCCAGGGGTCGAGGGCTACACCTTC
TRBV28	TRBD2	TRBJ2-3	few	CASGLAGPDTQYF	TGTGCCAGCGGACTAGCGGGACCAGATACGCAGTATTTT
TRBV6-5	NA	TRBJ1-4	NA	CASSPPGSTNEKLFF	TGTGCCAGCAGTCCCCCGGGGTCAACTAATGAAAAACTGTTTTTT
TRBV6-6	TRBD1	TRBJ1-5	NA	CASTQTGGSNQPQHF	TGTGCCAGCACCCAGACAGGGGGCAGCAATCAGCCCCAGCATTTT
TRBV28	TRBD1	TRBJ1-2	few	CASRPNGQGAPGYTF	TGTGCCAGCAGACCAAATGGACAGGGGGCGCCTGGCTACACCTTC
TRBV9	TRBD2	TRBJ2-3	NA	CASSVMPSGRTDTQYF	TGTGCCAGCAGCGTAATGCCTAGCGGGAGGACAGATACGCAGTATTTT
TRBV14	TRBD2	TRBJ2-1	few	CASSPRRIAGGFVAQFF	TGTGCCAGCAGCCCTAGAAGGATTGCGGGAGGGTTCGTTGCGCAGTTCTTC
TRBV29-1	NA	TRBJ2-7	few	CSVMADSYEQYF	TGCAGCGTTATGGCGGACTCCTACGAGCAGTACTTC
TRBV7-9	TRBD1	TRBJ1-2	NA	CASSLGQGDGYTF	TGTGCCAGCAGCTTGGGACAGGGAGATGGCTACACCTTC
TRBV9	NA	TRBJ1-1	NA	CASSATGKAEAFF	TGTGCCAGCAGCGCAACAGGGAAAGCTGAAGCTTTCTTT
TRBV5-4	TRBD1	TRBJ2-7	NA	CASSTRTGDYEQYF	TGTGCCAGCAGCACTCGGACAGGGGACTACGAGCAGTACTTC
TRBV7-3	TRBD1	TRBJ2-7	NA	CASSSTGAQGEQYF	TGTGCCAGCAGCTCGACAGGGGCGCAGGGAGAGCAGTACTTC
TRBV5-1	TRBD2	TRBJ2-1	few	CASEGLAGGREQFF	TGCGCCAGCGAAGGTCTAGCGGGAGGGCGTGAGCAGTTCTTC
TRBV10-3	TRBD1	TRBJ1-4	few	CAIRQGASGEKLFF	TGTGCCATCAGACAGGGGGCGAGCGGAGAAAAACTGTTTTTT
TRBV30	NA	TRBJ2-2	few	CAWSSRRVGELFF	TGTGCCTGGAGTTCTAGGCGGGTTGGGGAGCTGTTTTTT
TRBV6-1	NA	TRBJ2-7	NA	CASSDPSSERGFYEQYF	TGTGCCAGCAGTGACCCTTCTAGCGAGAGGGGATTCTACGAGCAGTACTTC
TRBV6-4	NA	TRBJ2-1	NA	CASSDQGNNEQFF	TGTGCCAGCAGTGACCAGGGTAACAATGAGCAGTTCTTC
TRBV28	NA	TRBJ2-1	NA	CASSLRLAQSNEQFF	TGTGCCAGCAGTTTAAGGCTAGCCCAGAGTAATGAGCAGTTCTTC
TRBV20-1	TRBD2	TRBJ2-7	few	CSPSGSPEQYF	TGCTCGCCTAGCGGGAGTCCCGAGCAGTACTTC
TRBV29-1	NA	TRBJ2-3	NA	CSVALRSTDTQYF	TGCAGCGTTGCCCTCAGGAGCACAGATACGCAGTATTTT
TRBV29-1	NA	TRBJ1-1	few	CSVDDLTGTEAFF	TGCAGCGTCGACGACCTTACAGGGACTGAAGCTTTCTTT
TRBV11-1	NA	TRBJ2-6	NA	CASSDSSGANVLTF	TGTGCCAGCAGCGACAGCTCTGGGGCCAACGTCCTGACTTTC
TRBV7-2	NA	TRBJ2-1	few	CASSSGGAGRQGYEQFF	TGTGCCAGCAGCTCGGGGGGCGCGGGGCGCCAGGGCTATGAGCAGTTCTTC
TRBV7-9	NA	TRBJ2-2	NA	CASSLYGPTNTGELFF	TGTGCCAGCAGCTTATATGGGCCGACGAACACCGGGGAGCTGTTTTTT
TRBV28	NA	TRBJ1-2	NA	CASSLGSGLNYGYTF	TGTGCCAGCAGTTTAGGGTCAGGGTTGAACTATGGCTACACCTTC
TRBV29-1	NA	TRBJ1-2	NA	CSVLGHSNYGYTF	TGCAGCGTTTTAGGACATTCTAACTATGGCTACACCTTC
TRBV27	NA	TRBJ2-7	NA	CASRPPPTGPSYEQYF	TGTGCCAGCAGACCCCCACCTACAGGACCCTCCTACGAGCAGTACTTC
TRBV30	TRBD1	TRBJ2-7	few	CAWSGLGDSLYEQYF	TGTGCCTGGAGTGGGCTAGGGGACAGTCTCTACGAGCAGTACTTC
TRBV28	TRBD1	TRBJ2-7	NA	CASSTGTGIGEQYF	TGTGCCAGCAGTACAGGGACAGGGATCGGCGAGCAGTACTTC
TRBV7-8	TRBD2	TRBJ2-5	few	CASSAGTSGRRETQYF	TGTGCCAGCAGCGCGGGGACTAGCGGGAGACGGGAGACCCAGTACTTC
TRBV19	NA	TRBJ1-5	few	CASSIGRNQPQHF	TGTGCCAGTAGTATCGGCAGGAATCAGCCCCAGCATTTT
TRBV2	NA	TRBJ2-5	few	CASSWTEETQYF	TGTGCCAGCAGTTGGACTGAAGAGACCCAGTACTTC
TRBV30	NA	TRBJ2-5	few	CAWNRVLQETQYF	TGTGCCTGGAACAGGGTTCTTCAAGAGACCCAGTACTTC
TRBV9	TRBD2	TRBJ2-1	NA	CASSESGDSYNEQFF	TGTGCCAGCAGCGAGAGCGGGGACTCCTACAATGAGCAGTTCTTC
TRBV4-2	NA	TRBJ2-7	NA	CASSQAEGETGIREQYF	TGTGCCAGCAGCCAAGCAGAGGGGGAGACGGGCATTCGCGAGCAGTACTTC
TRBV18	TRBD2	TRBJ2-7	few	CASSPRLAGGGEEQYF	TGTGCCAGCTCACCAAGACTAGCGGGAGGGGGCGAAGAGCAGTACTTC
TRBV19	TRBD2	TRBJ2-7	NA	CASRTSGRDEQYF	TGTGCCAGCAGGACTAGCGGACGGGACGAGCAGTACTTC
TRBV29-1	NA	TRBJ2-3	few	CSVDTYTRTDTQYF	TGCAGCGTTGACACTTATACTCGCACAGATACGCAGTATTTT